These 5 T cell receptor beta chains originate from one sample sequenced in a study of blood T cell repertoires in COVID-19. The data were produced by immunoSEQ multiplex PCR, yet TCRdb's version contains in-frame clones alone and is incomplete. The table shows about 280,000 clones, with roughly 91% occurring only once. The sample taken for sequencing was peripheral blood. These receptor sequences come from a man aged 35 to 55 with acute or convalescent COVID-19.

The gene calls are TRBV11-2 and TRBJ1-2, with unresolved D. The CDR3 consists of 12 residues. Germline values: CDR1 SGHAT, CDR2 FQNNGV. With 5 bases removed from V and 2 bases from J, the gap between germline ends came to 6 bases. DNA of the CDR3: TGTGCCAGCAGCGCCTACAACTATGGCTACACCTTC. Translation gives CASSAYNYGYTF.

The CDR3 region is CAWTGNLNSPLHF. Here the CDR3 DNA reads TGTGCCTGGACGGGAAATTTGAATTCACCCCTCCACTTT. V gene TRBV30 combines with J gene TRBJ1-6, with D hard to call. The germline V and J ends were trimmed by 4 bases and 7 bases, with 11 bases remaining between them. The length of the CDR3 is 13 residues. Germline V CDR1 and CDR2: GTSNPN, SVGIG (reference sequence).

V and J are TRBV28 and TRBJ1-3; D possibly corresponds to TRBD1 (6 bases). This CDR3 is built from 15 residues. CDR1 is MDHEN, CDR2 SYDVKM, per germline. Trimming shortened V by 8 bases and J by 5 bases, and 19 bases separated the two germline ends. The CDR3 protein is CASHVAGDQRNTIYF. In DNA, the CDR3 is TGTGCCAGCCATGTGGCAGGGGACCAAAGAAACACCATATATTTT. Variable domain in full (rest from reference TRBV28 and TRBJ1-3): DVKVTQSSRYLVKRTGEKVFLECVQDMDHENMFWYRQDPGLGLRLIYFSYDVKMKEKGDIPEGYSVSREKKERFSLILESASTNQTSMYLCASHVAGDQRNTIYFGEGSWLTVV.

This chain uses TRBV30 with TRBJ1-2; TRBD1 matches 7 bases. V trimming: 3 bases; J trimming: 6 bases; junction bases outside the gene matches: 7. CDR1 GTSNPN and CDR2 SVGIG come from the germline V gene (reference sequence). The CDR3 is 13 amino acids. The CDR3 here is CAWSYRGTHGYTF. The CDR3 DNA reads as TGTGCCTGGAGCTACAGGGGAACCCATGGCTACACCTTC.

The chain couples TRBV6-5 to TRBJ1-4; D gene unclear. The CDR3 covers 12 residues. The germline V gene encodes CDR1 MNHEY and CDR2 SVGAGI. V was clipped by 6 bases and J by 5 bases, with 7 bases between them. In nucleotides, the CDR3 is TGTGCCAGCAGCTCCTTAAATGAAAAACTGTTTTTT. Translated: CASSSLNEKLFF.